What follows is one T cell receptor (beta chain) and its context. Its antigen is unknown. CDR1 and CDR2 from the germline V gene are SGHDN and FVKESK. This CDR3 contains 13 residues. J lost 7 bases, V lost 4 bases, and 5 bases had no gene match. The sample comes from a study of cytomegalovirus exposure and HLA in healthy donors. Primers: 60 Vbeta forward and 13 Jbeta reverse. Assay: immunoSEQ multiplex PCR; the TCRdb copy retains only in-frame clones and omits some. The sample has about 160,000 clones, around three quarters seen once. Broader study findings: Per published accounts, TCR beta sequences correctly predicted the HLA-A and HLA-B alleles of most subjects.

The sequence was collected from a man younger than 45 in good health and CMV-seropositive. Material: PBMCs. The J gene is TRBJ1-1, the V gene TRBV14, with 8 positions matching TRBD1. The CDR3 sequence: CASSPWTGREAFF. CDR3 nucleotide sequence: TGTGCCAGCAGCCCTTGGACAGGGCGTGAAGCTTTCTTT. Full variable domain (missing parts from reference TRBV14 and TRBJ1-1): EAGVTQFPSHSVIEKGQTVTLRCDPISGHDNLYWYRRVMGKEIKFLLHFVKESKQDESGMPNNRFLAERTGGTYSTLKVQPAELEDSGVYFCASSPWTGREAFFGQGTRLTVV.